Given below is one TCR beta chain in context. The data belong to a study of blood T cell repertoires in COVID-19. Study overall: PBMCs, B-cell-depleted T cells, or T cells were the source of the cDNA or gDNA that made up the material.

J lost 7 bases, V lost 4 bases, and 4 bases had no gene match. CDR3 length: 11 residues. The germline gives CDR1 DFQATT, CDR2 SNEGSKA (reference sequence). Using immunoSEQ multiplex PCR, the repertoire was profiled, and TCRdb retains in-frame clones only, with some absent. The data contain 200,000 to 250,000 clones, about 84% of them singletons. The chain uses TRBV20-1 and TRBJ2-7, with 7 nucleotides matching TRBD2. The receptor was derived from a man older than 75 with acute or convalescent COVID-19. The source material was peripheral blood. CDR3 region: CSAKRTREQYF. Here the CDR3 DNA reads TGCAGTGCTAAACGGACTAGGGAGCAGTACTTC.